One and the same sample provided the 20 T cell receptor beta chains below, sequenced in a study of blood T cell repertoires in COVID-19. Profiled with immunoSEQ multiplex PCR; TCRdb holds only in-frame clones, not every one. The table includes approximately 250,000 clones, roughly 91% detected once. The material sequenced was PBMCs or T cells enriched from blood (not recorded which). Receptors originate from an older woman in a cohort exposed to, infected with or recovered from COVID-19 (not recorded which).

The CDR3 loop is CASSFIAAGYNEQFF. The CDR3 nucleotides are TGTGCCAGCAGTTTTATAGCGGCCGGCTACAATGAGCAGTTCTTC. The chain carries TRBV27 and TRBJ2-1, with a tentative D call TRBD2 (6 bases). The germline V gene has CDR1 MNHEY and CDR2 SMNVEV (reference sequence). V lost 3 bases, J lost 3 bases, and 12 bases lay in between. The CDR3 is 15 residues long.

The rearrangement joins TRBV6-2 or TRBV6-3 to TRBJ1-1; 10 bases line up with TRBD1. In germline, CDR1 is MNHEY, CDR2 SVGEGT. V lost 4 bases, J lost 0 bases, and 5 bases stayed unmatched. This CDR3 contains 16 residues. DNA for the CDR3: TGTGCCAGCAGTTTCCGGGACAGGGGACTGAACACTGAAGCTTTCTTT. It specifies CASSFRDRGLNTEAFF.

This clone was counted once. This chain joins TRBV2 and TRBJ2-7, with 7 positions matching TRBD2. The trim removed 4 bases at V and 6 bases at J, leaving 6 bases unmatched. The CDR3 is 13 amino acids. Germline assignment: CDR1 SNHLY and CDR2 FYNNEI. CDR3: CASSGGGRVEQYF. CDR3 in DNA: TGTGCCAGCAGTGGGGGGGGAAGGGTCGAGCAGTACTTC. Filled out from reference TRBV2 and TRBJ2-7, the complete variable domain reads EPEVTQTPSHQVTQMGQEVILRCVPISNHLYFYWYRQILGQKVEFLVSFYNNEISEKSEIFDDQFSVERPDGSNFTLKIRSTKLEDSAMYFCASSGGGRVEQYFGPGTRLTVT.

The gene calls are TRBV9 and TRBJ2-2; tentative D call: TRBD1 (6 bases). Germline CDR1 is SGDLS and CDR2 is YYNGEE. V lost 3 bases to trimming and J lost 2 bases, with 20 bases between them. The CDR3 runs 18 residues. CDR3 sequence (DNA): TGTGCCAGCAGCGGTCCAGGGGAAAGATCGGAAAACACCGGGGAGCTGTTTTTT. It specifies CASSGPGERSENTGELFF.

This clone has more than one count but fewer than ten. This rearrangement joins TRBV18 to TRBJ2-1, with TRBD2 identical over 8 bases. Trimming at V came to 2 bases and at J to 5 bases, leaving 8 bases not matched to a gene. Looked up from germline, CDR1 is KGHSH and CDR2 is LQKENI. The CDR3 sequence is 16 residues long. The CDR3 protein is CASSPVTGGPHNEQFF. The CDR3, as DNA: TGTGCCAGCTCACCAGTAACGGGAGGGCCACACAATGAGCAGTTCTTC.

The table lists this clone with a count of one. V is TRBV7-8 and J is TRBJ2-7; a weak D match, TRBD2 (6 bases). Germline V gene sequence: CDR1 SGHVS, CDR2 FQNEAQ. This CDR3 has 13 amino acids. V gave up 4 bases and J gave up 3 bases, with 10 bases separating them. The CDR3 DNA sequence: TGTGCCAGCAGCTCGACTAGTTTCTACGAGCAGTACTTC. Protein: CASSSTSFYEQYF.

The V call is TRBV7-2, the J call TRBJ2-2, with 7 bases that match TRBD1. The CDR3 consists of 15 residues. CDR1 and CDR2 (germline): SGHTA, FQGNSA. Germline trimming cut 5 bases from V and 4 bases from J; bases unmatched to any gene: 7. The DNA for the CDR3 is TGTGCCAGCAGCCCCACAGGGGTAGGCACCGGGGAGCTGTTTTTT. As protein: CASSPTGVGTGELFF. The variable domain in full, with the rest retrieved from reference TRBV7-2 and TRBJ2-2, is GAGVSQSPSNKVTEKGKDVELRCDPISGHTALYWYRQSLGQGLEFLIYFQGNSAPDKSGLPSDRFSAERTGGSVSTLTIQRTQQEDSAVYLCASSPTGVGTGELFFGEGSRLTVL.

The chain is built from TRBV25-1 and TRBJ2-1, with TRBD2 matching 8 bases. Germline V CDR1 and CDR2: MGHDK, SYGVNS. There are 16 residues in the CDR3. J gave up 9 bases and V 1 base, and 11 bases lay outside the gene matches. In DNA, the CDR3 is TGTGCCAGCAGTGAATCCGGCAGGGGTCTAGCGGGTGAGCAGTTCTTC. Translation: CASSESGRGLAGEQFF. Variable domain in full (rest from reference TRBV25-1 and TRBJ2-1): EADIYQTPRYLVIGTGKKITLECSQTMGHDKMYWYQQDPGMELHLIHYSYGVNSTEKGDLSSESTVSRIRTEHFPLTLESARPSHTSQYLCASSESGRGLAGEQFFGPGTRLTVL.

The genes are TRBV9 and TRBJ2-3; possible D gene TRBD2, 5 bases. The V gene's germline CDR1 is SGDLS and CDR2 YYNGEE. V shed 8 bases and J shed 4 bases, with 17 bases lying between them. The CDR3 consists of 14 residues. The DNA of the CDR3 is TGTGCCAGTCGAAGTGGTGGGAGCGCAGATACGCAGTATTTT. Protein: CASRSGGSADTQYF.

The chain is built from TRBV5-1 and TRBJ2-1; D might be TRBD1 (6 bases). This CDR3 has 12 residues. Trimming stripped 2 bases from V and 10 bases from J, with 10 bases between. Germline V gene lookup returns CDR1 SGHRS and CDR2 YFSETQ. CDR3: CASSLQGGEQFF. The CDR3, as DNA: TGCGCCAGCAGCTTACAGGGCGGCGAGCAGTTCTTC. Full variable domain (missing parts from reference TRBV5-1 and TRBJ2-1): KAGVTQTPRYLIKTRGQQVTLSCSPISGHRSVSWYQQTPGQGLQFLFEYFSETQRNKGNFPGRFSGRQFSNSRSEMNVSTLELGDSALYLCASSLQGGEQFFGPGTRLTVL.

The rearrangement uses TRBV11-2 and TRBJ2-2; D is possibly TRBD1 (5 bases). The length of the CDR3 is 15 residues. Germline CDR1 SGHAT, CDR2 FQNNGV. Trimming removed 6 bases at V and 5 bases at J, with 16 bases between. The CDR3 here is CASSPSPDSTGELFF. CDR3 nucleotides: TGTGCCAGCAGTCCAAGCCCAGACAGTACCGGGGAGCTGTTTTTT.

This chain joins TRBV6-2 or TRBV6-3 and TRBJ2-2; D possibly corresponds to TRBD1 (6 bases). Trimming pared 2 bases from V and 1 base from J, leaving 11 bases between. Germline-derived CDR1 and CDR2 are MNHEY and SVGEGT. The CDR3 consists of 16 residues. The CDR3 protein is CASSYTWTENTGELFF. In DNA, the CDR3 is TGTGCCAGCAGTTACACCTGGACAGAGAACACCGGGGAGCTGTTTTTT.

This rearrangement joins TRBV11-1 to TRBJ2-3; TRBD2 aligns across 9 bases. With V trimmed by 4 bases and J by 2 bases, 7 bases remained unmatched. The germline V gene encodes CDR1 SGHAT and CDR2 FQDESV (reference sequence). This CDR3 region has 16 residues. DNA of the CDR3: TGTGCCAGCAGCTCGGGGACTAGCCTCGACACAGATACGCAGTATTTT. It encodes CASSSGTSLDTDTQYF.

The table lists this clone with a few counts. The rearrangement links TRBV11-2 to TRBJ1-2; TRBD1 is a possible D gene (5 bases). V lost 1 base, J lost 8 bases, and 14 bases lay in between. Germline CDR1 reads SGHAT; CDR2 reads FQNNGV. The CDR3 extends over 14 amino acids. The CDR3 DNA follows: TGTGCCAGCAGCTTAGGACTGGGGCCGTTAGGCTACACCTTC. Protein sequence: CASSLGLGPLGYTF.

The CDR3 loop reads CASSRDRGRMGNTEAFF. The DNA for the CDR3 is TGCGCCAGCAGCCGAGACAGGGGGCGCATGGGGAACACTGAAGCTTTCTTT. The gene calls are TRBV5-1 and TRBJ1-1, with TRBD1 matching 10 bases. V was pared by 4 bases and J by 1 base, with 10 bases of the junction left unmatched. In germline, CDR1 is SGHRS, CDR2 YFSETQ. The CDR3 is 17 residues long.

V is TRBV28 and J is TRBJ2-1, with 10 bases aligning to TRBD2. V shed 6 bases and J 8 bases; nucleotides not matched to a gene: 4. The CDR3 is 13 residues long. CDR1 is MDHEN and CDR2 is SYDVKM in the germline V gene. The CDR3 is CASRPGLADEQFF. As DNA, the CDR3 is TGTGCCAGCAGACCCGGACTAGCGGATGAGCAGTTCTTC.

The chain is built from TRBV18 and TRBJ1-4; TRBD1 might be the D (5 bases). CDR3 length: 15 amino acids. In germline, CDR1 is KGHSH, CDR2 LQKENI. Trimming shortened V by 0 bases and J by 9 bases, and 14 bases separated the two germline ends. CDR3 residues: CASSPPDGQGKKLFF. For the CDR3, the DNA is TGTGCCAGCTCACCACCGGATGGACAAGGCAAAAAACTGTTTTTT.

This clone was counted a single time. The V and J genes are TRBV6-5 and TRBJ2-7; TRBD2 might be the D (5 bases). The CDR3 has 10 amino acids. V was cut by 6 bases and J by 6 bases, with 6 bases left in between. From germline, CDR1 is MNHEY and CDR2 SVGAGI. CDR3 protein: CASSGVEQYF. CDR3 bases: TGTGCCAGCAGCGGGGTCGAGCAGTACTTC.

The rearrangement joins TRBV2 to TRBJ1-4; TRBD1 agrees at 7 bases. With V trimmed by 5 bases and J by 7 bases, 1 base remained unmatched. This CDR3 spans 12 amino acids. The germline V gene has CDR1 SNHLY and CDR2 FYNNEI. In DNA form, the CDR3 reads TGTGCCAGCAGTCGGACAGGTGAAAAACTGTTTTTT. It codes for CASSRTGEKLFF. Using reference TRBV2 and TRBJ1-4 for the parts outside the CDR3, the full variable domain is EPEVTQTPSHQVTQMGQEVILRCVPISNHLYFYWYRQILGQKVEFLVSFYNNEISEKSEIFDDQFSVERPDGSNFTLKIRSTKLEDSAMYFCASSRTGEKLFFGSGTQLSVL.

The chain links TRBV3-1 (or the pseudogene TRBV3-2) to TRBJ2-7, with a possible D match to TRBD1 (6 bases). There are 13 residues in the CDR3. Germline V CDR1 and CDR2: LGHDT, YNNKEL (reference sequence). V was trimmed by 0 bases and J by 11 bases, leaving 14 bases between them. CDR3 nucleotide sequence: TGTGCCAGCAGCCAAGAACTAGTTGGGGGCGAGTACTTC. This gives the protein CASSQELVGGEYF.